What follows are 14 T cell receptor beta chains derived from one specimen sequenced in a study of blood T cells in healthy people across ages. Primers used in a second PCR of about 7 to 12 cycles were a sample-barcoded 5' primer and a J-beta primer mix. In TCRdb, the 5' RACE reads were re-called with MiXCR into one record per CDR3 protein. Among approximately 730,000 distinct CDR3 sequences listed, approximately 39% were seen once. Sequenced input: blood. The source of these receptors is a woman between 55 and 75 years old in good health.

The gene calls are TRBV9 and TRBJ2-3; TRBD2 agrees at 10 bases. The CDR3 sequence is 17 residues long. Per the germline V gene, CDR1 is SGDLS and CDR2 is YYNGEE. Unmatched junction bases numbered 5, after V lost 0 bases and J lost 1 base. The chain's CDR3 is CASSVEALAGGTDTQYF. CDR3 DNA sequence: TGTGCCAGCAGCGTAGAGGCCCTAGCGGGAGGCACAGATACGCAGTATTTT.

This sequence joins TRBV20-1 and TRBJ2-5; D not resolved. The DNA end lines up better with TRBJ2-7; the J call may be wrong. CDR1 and CDR2 (germline): DFQATT, SNEGSKA (reference sequence). The CDR3 has 14 amino acids. The CDR3, as DNA: TGCAGTGCTAGAGGTGGGCCCAAGGGTTACGAGCAGTACTTC. Encoded protein: CSARGGPKGYEQYF.

This clonotype was recorded many times. This chain uses TRBV3-1 with TRBJ2-7; maybe TRBD1 (5 bases). The germline V gene has CDR1 LGHDT and CDR2 YNNKEL (reference sequence). The CDR3 is made up of 14 amino acids. Trimming removed 0 bases at V and 6 bases at J, with 12 bases between. Here the CDR3 reads CASSQEFGRGEQYF. The CDR3 region has the DNA TGTGCCAGCAGCCAAGAATTCGGAAGGGGCGAGCAGTACTTC.

The chain uses TRBV5-1 and TRBJ2-7, with TRBD2 as a possible D gene (5 bases). Germline V gene data show CDR1 as SGHRS and CDR2 as YFSETQ. Between the trimmed V and J ends, which lost 3 bases and 7 bases, there was a span of 20 bases. This CDR3 region has 15 residues. CDR3 sequence: CASSSAIGGGNEQYF. The DNA for the CDR3 is TGCGCCAGCAGCTCTGCCATAGGAGGAGGCAATGAGCAGTACTTC.

This chain connects TRBV29-1 to TRBJ2-7, with TRBD1 identical over 8 bases. The length of the CDR3 is 13 residues. Germline assignment: CDR1 SQVTM and CDR2 ANQGSEA. The junction had 12 bases not matched to a gene; V was cut back by 7 bases and J by 7 bases. CDR3 amino acids: CSGRDRTSREQYF. CDR3 DNA sequence: TGCAGCGGGCGGGACAGGACCTCTCGGGAGCAGTACTTC.

The V call is TRBV18, the J call TRBJ2-3; D remains unclear. V dropped 2 bases and J dropped 0 bases, with 9 bases sitting between them. The CDR3 totals 15 residues. CDR1 is KGHSH, CDR2 LQKENI, per germline. This CDR3 reads CASSPFQASTDTQYF. Written as DNA, the CDR3 is TGTGCCAGCTCACCATTTCAGGCCAGCACAGATACGCAGTATTTT.

This clonotype showed up just a few times. The chain joins TRBV20-1 to TRBJ2-7; 11 positions agree with TRBD2. The J call is doubtful: the DNA matches TRBJ2-5 better. Germline V gene data show CDR1 as DFQATT and CDR2 as SNEGSKA (reference sequence). The CDR3 covers 18 residues. CDR3 in DNA: TGCAGTGCAGTCCTTAAGAAGGGGACTAGCGGATTAAAAGAGACCCAGTACTTC. It codes for CSAVLKKGTSGLKETQYF.

Details on this clonotype: Given a much more abundant clone one base away, this may be a read error. CDR3 in amino acids: CSVSPGTGGIDEQYF. As DNA, the CDR3 is TGCAGCGTAAGCCCCGGGACAGGGGGCATCGACGAGCAGTACTTC. The rearrangement joins TRBV29-1 to TRBJ2-7, with 12 positions matching TRBD1. The germline CDR1 and CDR2 sequences are SQVTM and ANQGSEA. The junction had 11 bases not matched to a gene; V was cut back by 6 bases and J by 5 bases. The CDR3 extends over 15 amino acids.

In regard to this clonotype: The junction differs from germline at one of its ends, possibly a read error. This rearrangement joins TRBV19 to TRBJ2-1, with no clear D. In germline, CDR1 is LNHDA, CDR2 SQIVND (reference sequence). The CDR3 length is 14 residues. In nucleotides, the CDR3 is TGTGTCAGTAGTTCTGTTCGGCAGGCAGCTGAGCAGTTCTTC. The encoded protein is CVSSSVRQAAEQFF.

With respect to this clonotype: A single base separates this from a much larger clone, so it may be a read error. CDR3 sequence (DNA): TGTGCCAGCACCCATGACACCTCCTACGAGCAGTTCTTC. It specifies CASTHDTSYEQFF. This chain joins TRBV7-8 and TRBJ2-7, with unresolved D. The closer fit of TRBJ2-1 to the DNA end suggests the J call may be wrong. This CDR3 is 13 amino acids long. The V gene's germline CDR1 is SGHVS and CDR2 FQNEAQ.

The chain recombines TRBV20-1 with TRBJ1-5; D not certain. Germline lookup yields CDR1 DFQATT and CDR2 SNEGSKA (reference sequence). The CDR3 is 14 amino acids. V was clipped by 3 bases and J by 0 bases, with 9 bases between them. The CDR3 nucleotides are TGCAGTGCTAGTAGAGGATTTAGCAATCAGCCCCAGCATTTT. It specifies CSASRGFSNQPQHF.

DNA for the CDR3: TGTGCCAGCAGCTCCTCTTCCCCTGTTAAAGAGACCCAGTACTTC. It yields the protein CASSSSSPVKETQYF. The chain links TRBV7-2 to TRBJ2-5; D is undetermined. Germline lookup yields CDR1 SGHTA and CDR2 FQGNSA. The V end lost 4 bases, the J end lost 3 bases, and 15 bases lay between the germline ends. The CDR3 runs to 15 residues.

V gene TRBV6-2 or TRBV6-3 combines with J gene TRBJ2-5, with a possible D match to TRBD2 (5 bases). The CDR3 loop spans 14 amino acids. The germline V gene encodes CDR1 MNHEY and CDR2 SVGEGT. V gave up 4 bases and J gave up 5 bases, with 14 bases separating them. This CDR3 is CASSSWTFQETQYF. In nucleotides, the CDR3 is TGTGCCAGCAGTTCATGGACTTTCCAGGAGACCCAGTACTTC.

In nucleotides, the CDR3 is TGTGCCATCAGTGCAGGTAGCGGGGGACAAGAGACCCAGTACTTC. This gives the protein CAISAGSGGQETQYF. This chain uses TRBV10-3 with TRBJ2-5; TRBD2 matches 9 bases. Losses at the gene ends were 4 bases for V and 2 bases for J; bases not matched to a gene: 5. Germline lookup yields CDR1 ENHRY and CDR2 SYGVKD. The CDR3 covers 15 residues.